This is a list of T cell receptor beta chains from one sample in a study of cytomegalovirus exposure and HLA in healthy donors. Libraries were prepared by immunoSEQ multiplex PCR; TCRdb keeps only in-frame clonotypes and omits some of them. The sample lists about 200,000 clones, approximately 80% occurring once. Material for sequencing was PBMCs. The source is a man aged 35 to 55 in good health and CMV-seronegative. Each CDR3 is given with its conserved first and last residue. D genes are given only for firm matches. Some rows mark clone size as missing; the rest say once, few, many or name a class of expanded clone.

D	length	size	V	J	DNA	CDR3
TRBD1	16	.	TRBV19	TRBJ2-4	TGTGCCAGTAGTATCAGACAGGGGGGGTCCAAAAACATTCAGTACTTC	CASSIRQGGSKNIQYF
TRBD1	15	once	TRBV9	TRBJ1-3	TGTGCCAGCAGCCTGACAGGGGACTCTGGAAACACCATATATTTT	CASSLTGDSGNTIYF
.	14	.	TRBV5-1	TRBJ1-6	TGCGCCAGCAGCTTCGGTCAGGGGTCATCACCCCTCCACTTT	CASSFGQGSSPLHF
.	15	few	TRBV15	TRBJ1-2	TGTGCCACCAGCAGGCCTGACGGAGCTAACTATGGCTACACCTTC	CATSRPDGANYGYTF
TRBD1	14	.	TRBV10-2	TRBJ1-1	TGCGCCAGCGGTACCCGACAGGGGAACGCTGAAGCTTTCTTT	CASGTRQGNAEAFF
TRBD1	16	.	TRBV2	TRBJ2-2	TGTGCCAGCAGGGACAGGGGGCTAATGGACACCGGGGAGCTGTTTTTT	CASRDRGLMDTGELFF
.	16	.	TRBV4-1	TRBJ2-7	TGCGCCAGCAGCCACTTATTGGGGCAGCAGATCTACGAGCAGTACTTC	CASSHLLGQQIYEQYF
.	12	.	TRBV7-2	TRBJ2-3	TGTGCCAGCAGCTTCAGGACAGATACGCAGTATTTT	CASSFRTDTQYF
.	13	.	TRBV27	TRBJ1-1	TGTGCCAGCAGTTTAAGGACGGCTAGCCAAGCTTTCTTT	CASSLRTASQAFF
.	13	few	TRBV6-5	TRBJ2-5	TGTGCCAGCAGTTCACGGGGAGGAGAGACCCAGTACTTC	CASSSRGGETQYF
TRBD1	16	.	TRBV19	TRBJ1-3	TGTGCCAGTAGTATCCGGGACAGGGGGCCTGGAAACACCATATATTTT	CASSIRDRGPGNTIYF
TRBD2	16	.	TRBV7-9	TRBJ2-7	TGTGCCAGCAGCCCGACTAGCGGGGGGGAGGGCGACGAGCAGTACTTC	CASSPTSGGEGDEQYF
.	15	.	TRBV4-3	TRBJ1-1	TGCGCCAGCAGCCAAGATCCGGGAGTCGGCACTGAAGCTTTCTTT	CASSQDPGVGTEAFF
TRBD1	15	few	TRBV10-3	TRBJ1-4	TGTGCCATCAGTGTTACAGGGGGAGGTAATGAAAAACTGTTTTTT	CAISVTGGGNEKLFF
.	15	.	TRBV4-1	TRBJ1-1	TGCGCCAGCAGCCAAGAGATGGGGCTGAACACTGAAGCTTTCTTT	CASSQEMGLNTEAFF
.	12	few	TRBV7-9	TRBJ1-1	TGTGCCAGCAGCCCGACAGGATGGGAAGCTTTCTTT	CASSPTGWEAFF
.	14	.	TRBV28	TRBJ1-1	TGTGCCAGCAAATTCCCCGGTCGGGACACTGAAGCTTTCTTT	CASKFPGRDTEAFF
.	17	once	TRBV19	TRBJ1-5	TGTGCCAGTAGTATAAGTATTGGGGGGTATGGCAATCAGCCCCAGCATTTT	CASSISIGGYGNQPQHF
TRBD1	17	.	TRBV5-4	TRBJ1-2	TGTGCCAGCAGCCCCACCCATGGACAGGTTCGTAACTATGGCTACACCTTC	CASSPTHGQVRNYGYTF
TRBD2	13	.	TRBV4-1	TRBJ2-1	TGCGCCAGCAGCCCTCAGGTGGGGGGGGTGGGGTTCTTC	CASSPQVGGVGFF
TRBD1	16	.	TRBV7-2	TRBJ2-1	TGTGCCAGCAGCCGAGTCGGGACAGGGGGTTACAATGAGCAGTTCTTC	CASSRVGTGGYNEQFF
.	12	.	TRBV7-9	TRBJ2-7	TGTGCCAGCAGCTATAGCTCCTACGAGCAGTACTTC	CASSYSSYEQYF
.	12	.	TRBV15	TRBJ1-1	TGTGCCACCGGTGGGCCGAACACTGAAGCTTTCTTT	CATGGPNTEAFF
TRBD1	14	.	TRBV28	TRBJ1-5	TGTGCCAGCAGCGGACAGGGAAGCAATCAGCCCCAGCATTTT	CASSGQGSNQPQHF
.	19	.	TRBV4-2	TRBJ2-2	TGTGCCAGCAGCCAAGGAGATGCCTGGGCGACCAAGAACACCGGGGAGCTGTTTTTT	CASSQGDAWATKNTGELFF
.	15	.	TRBV28	TRBJ1-1	TGTGCCAGCAGTTCCTTGGGACTTCCTGGGACTGAAGCTTTCTTT	CASSSLGLPGTEAFF
.	12	once	TRBV7-2	TRBJ2-7	TGTGCCAGCAGCTTCGGGTCCTACGAGCAGTACTTC	CASSFGSYEQYF
TRBD1	15	.	TRBV4-1	TRBJ1-2	TGCGCCAGCAGCCGCCCAGGACAGGGCCTCTATGGCTACACCTTC	CASSRPGQGLYGYTF
TRBD1	16	.	TRBV2	TRBJ2-2	TGTGCCAGCAGTCGATCGGGGACAGCGAACACCGGGGAGCTGTTTTTT	CASSRSGTANTGELFF
.	17	.	TRBV5-1	TRBJ2-6	TGCGCCAGCAGCTTGTACACCCGATCCTCTGGGGCCAACGTCCTGACTTTC	CASSLYTRSSGANVLTF
.	16	.	TRBV15	TRBJ1-1	TGTGCCACCAGCAGAGATGAGGGTGCCCCGAACACTGAAGCTTTCTTT	CATSRDEGAPNTEAFF
.	18	.	TRBV7-8	TRBJ1-2	TGTGCCAGCAGCTTAGGTCGGGTGGAAACCAACCGCGGCTATGGCTACACCTTC	CASSLGRVETNRGYGYTF
.	15	many	TRBV6-1	TRBJ1-1	TGTGCCAGCAACTGGGGGGACGGATTAAACACTGAAGCTTTCTTT	CASNWGDGLNTEAFF
TRBD1	14	.	TRBV7-6	TRBJ2-7	TGTGCCAGCAGTACTCCCGGGACAGGGAAGGAGCAGTACTTC	CASSTPGTGKEQYF
.	13	.	TRBV6-5	TRBJ2-1	TGTGCCAGCAGTTCGCCCGGGACTGGTGAGCAGTTCTTC	CASSSPGTGEQFF
TRBD1	14	.	TRBV10-3	TRBJ2-7	TGTGCCATCAGTGACGACAGGGTCAGCCGCGAGCAGTACTTC	CAISDDRVSREQYF
TRBD1	14	.	TRBV6-5	TRBJ1-1	TGTGCCAGCAGTCTCCAGGGGGTGAGCACTGAAGCTTTCTTT	CASSLQGVSTEAFF
TRBD2	16	.	TRBV4-1	TRBJ2-1	TGCGCCAGCAGCCAAGTAGGGCGGGGGGGCGGGAATGAGCAGTTCTTC	CASSQVGRGGGNEQFF
.	14	.	TRBV5-1	TRBJ2-1	TGCGCCAGCAGCTTGGGGGGCTTGAACAATGAGCAGTTCTTC	CASSLGGLNNEQFF
.	17	.	TRBV4-2	TRBJ1-1	TGTGCCAGCAGCCAAGGCCTTTGGAGGTTATCGGACACTGAAGCTTTCTTT	CASSQGLWRLSDTEAFF
TRBD1	16	.	TRBV5-5	TRBJ1-3	TGTGCCAGCAGACCGGGACAGGGGGCGACTGGAAACACCATATATTTT	CASRPGQGATGNTIYF
.	14	.	TRBV5-1	TRBJ2-7	TGCGCCAGCAGCTTGGGCGACACAGCCTACGAGCAGTACTTC	CASSLGDTAYEQYF
TRBD2	15	.	TRBV19	TRBJ2-7	TGTGCCAGTACCAACAGCGGGAGGGCTAATAACGAGCAGTACTTC	CASTNSGRANNEQYF
TRBD2	16	.	TRBV15	TRBJ2-3	TGTGCCACCAGCAGGCCCGGGACTAGCGGGGATTTGACGCAGTATTTT	CATSRPGTSGDLTQYF
.	12	.	TRBV15	TRBJ1-6	TGTGCCACCAGCGCAGCAGGTTCACCCCTCCACTTT	CATSAAGSPLHF
TRBD2	16	.	TRBV7-9	TRBJ2-1	TGTGCCAGCAATATAATGGGCGGGAGGGTGGACAATGAGCAGTTCTTC	CASNIMGGRVDNEQFF
TRBD2	15	.	TRBV5-1	TRBJ2-1	TGCGCCAGCAGCTTGGGCGGGGGTCCCTACAATGAGCAGTTCTTC	CASSLGGGPYNEQFF
.	11	few	TRBV10-2	TRBJ2-7	TGCGCCAGCAGTGAGCACTACGAGCAGTACTTC	CASSEHYEQYF
TRBD1	13	.	TRBV10-3	TRBJ2-5	TGTGCCACTTCCGACAGGGGGCAGGAGACCCAGTACTTC	CATSDRGQETQYF
TRBD2	13	once	TRBV13	TRBJ2-1	TGTGCCAGCAGCCCGACCCTAGCGGGAGAAAGGTTCTTC	CASSPTLAGERFF
.	15	.	TRBV2	TRBJ1-4	TGTGCCAGCAGACAGGAGCCCATCCCTGGCGAAAAACTGTTTTTT	CASRQEPIPGEKLFF
.	13	.	TRBV11-2	TRBJ2-5	TGTGCCAGCAGCCCGGGGAGGCAGGAGACCCAGTACTTC	CASSPGRQETQYF
TRBD1	15	.	TRBV5-1	TRBJ2-1	TGCGCCAGCAGTTTTAGACAGGGGGCAGGGAATGAGCAGTTCTTC	CASSFRQGAGNEQFF
TRBD2	14	.	TRBV7-9	TRBJ2-1	TGTGCCAGCAGCTCTGCTAGCGGGAGACATGAGCAGTTCTTC	CASSSASGRHEQFF
.	13	.	TRBV12-5	TRBJ1-6	TGTGCTAGTGGTTTGCGGGAGAATTCACCCCTCCACTTT	CASGLRENSPLHF
.	13	.	TRBV4-2	TRBJ1-5	TGTGCCAGCAGCCATGAACAGCGGTCGCCCCAGCATTTT	CASSHEQRSPQHF
.	14	.	TRBV5-1	TRBJ2-3	TGCGCCAGCAGGGCGGGGGCTAGCACAGATACGCAGTATTTT	CASRAGASTDTQYF
TRBD1	16	.	TRBV7-9	TRBJ1-4	TGTTCCAGCAGCTCCGGGACAGGGGCCTATGGTGAAAAACTGTTTTTT	CSSSSGTGAYGEKLFF
TRBD2	16	.	TRBV7-2	TRBJ2-3	TGTGCCAGCAGCGGGACTAGCGGCAGCTCCACAGATACGCAGTATTTT	CASSGTSGSSTDTQYF
TRBD1	15	.	TRBV4-1	TRBJ2-4	TGCGCCAGCAGCCTCCAAGGAGGGACAGGGGACATTCAGTACTTC	CASSLQGGTGDIQYF